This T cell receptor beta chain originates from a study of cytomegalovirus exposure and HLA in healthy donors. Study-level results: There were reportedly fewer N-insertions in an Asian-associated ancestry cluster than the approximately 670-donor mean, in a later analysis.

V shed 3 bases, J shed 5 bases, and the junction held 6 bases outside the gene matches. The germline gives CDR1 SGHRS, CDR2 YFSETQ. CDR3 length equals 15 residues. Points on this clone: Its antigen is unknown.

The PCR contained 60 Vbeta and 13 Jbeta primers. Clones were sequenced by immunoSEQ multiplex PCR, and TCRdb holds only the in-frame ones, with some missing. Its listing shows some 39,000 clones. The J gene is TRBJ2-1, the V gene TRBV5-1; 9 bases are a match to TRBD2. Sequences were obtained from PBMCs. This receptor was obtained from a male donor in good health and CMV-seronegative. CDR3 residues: CASSSRLAENNEQFF. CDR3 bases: TGCGCCAGCAGCTCTCGACTAGCGGAGAACAATGAGCAGTTCTTC.